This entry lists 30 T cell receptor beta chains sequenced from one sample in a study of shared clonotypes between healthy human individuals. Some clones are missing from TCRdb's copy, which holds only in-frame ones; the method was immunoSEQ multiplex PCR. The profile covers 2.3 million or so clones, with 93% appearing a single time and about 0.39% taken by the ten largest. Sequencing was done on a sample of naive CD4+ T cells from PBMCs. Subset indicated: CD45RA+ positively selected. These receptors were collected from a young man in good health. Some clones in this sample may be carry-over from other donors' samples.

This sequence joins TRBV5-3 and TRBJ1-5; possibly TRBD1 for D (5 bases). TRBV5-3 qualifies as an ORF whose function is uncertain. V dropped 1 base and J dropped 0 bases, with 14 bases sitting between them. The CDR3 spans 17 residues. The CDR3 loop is CARSLLCRDVSNQPQHF. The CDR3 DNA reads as TGTGCCAGAAGCTTGTTGTGCAGGGACGTTAGCAATCAGCCCCAGCATTTT.

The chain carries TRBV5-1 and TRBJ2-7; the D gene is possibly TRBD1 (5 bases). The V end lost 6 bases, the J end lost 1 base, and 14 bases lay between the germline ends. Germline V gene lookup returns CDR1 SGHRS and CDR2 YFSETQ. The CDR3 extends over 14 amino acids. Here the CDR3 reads CASTWRQRSYEQYF. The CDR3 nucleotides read TGCGCCAGCACGTGGAGACAGAGATCCTACGAGCAGTACTTC. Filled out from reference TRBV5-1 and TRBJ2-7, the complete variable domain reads KAGVTQTPRYLIKTRGQQVTLSCSPISGHRSVSWYQQTPGQGLQFLFEYFSETQRNKGNFPGRFSGRQFSNSRSEMNVSTLELGDSALYLCASTWRQRSYEQYFGPGTRLTVT.

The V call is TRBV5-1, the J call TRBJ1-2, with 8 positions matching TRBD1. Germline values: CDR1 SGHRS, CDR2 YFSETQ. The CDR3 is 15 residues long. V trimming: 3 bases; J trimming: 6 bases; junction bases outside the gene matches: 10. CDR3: CASSSTTGGGNGYTF. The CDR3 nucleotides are TGCGCCAGCAGCTCGACCACAGGGGGAGGTAATGGCTACACCTTC.

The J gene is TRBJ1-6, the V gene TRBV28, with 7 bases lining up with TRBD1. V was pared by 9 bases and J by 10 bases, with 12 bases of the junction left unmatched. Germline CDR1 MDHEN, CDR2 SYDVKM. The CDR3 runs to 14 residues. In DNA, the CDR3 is TGTGCCAGTCTGGGCGGGACAGTAGAGTCACCCCTCCACTTT. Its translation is CASLGGTVESPLHF.

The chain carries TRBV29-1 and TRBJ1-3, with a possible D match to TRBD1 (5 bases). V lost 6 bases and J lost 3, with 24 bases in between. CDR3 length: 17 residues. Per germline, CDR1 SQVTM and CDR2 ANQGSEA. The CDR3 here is CSVPRTGTPNGGNTIYF. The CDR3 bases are TGCAGCGTCCCCAGAACCGGGACCCCGAACGGTGGAAACACCATATATTTT.

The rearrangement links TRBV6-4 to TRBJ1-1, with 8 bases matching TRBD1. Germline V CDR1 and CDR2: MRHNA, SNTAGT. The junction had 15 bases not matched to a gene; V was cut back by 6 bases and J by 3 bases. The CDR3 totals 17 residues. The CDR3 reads CASRYSATGEGDTEAFF. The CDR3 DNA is TGTGCCAGCAGATATTCTGCGACAGGGGAAGGGGACACTGAAGCTTTCTTT.

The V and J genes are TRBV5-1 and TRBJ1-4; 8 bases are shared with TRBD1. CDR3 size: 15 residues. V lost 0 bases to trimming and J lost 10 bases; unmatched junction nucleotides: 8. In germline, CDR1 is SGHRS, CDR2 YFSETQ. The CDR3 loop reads CASSLGPTGEGKLFF. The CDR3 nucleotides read TGCGCCAGCAGCTTGGGTCCGACAGGGGAGGGAAAACTGTTTTTT. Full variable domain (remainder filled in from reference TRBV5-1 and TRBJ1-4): KAGVTQTPRYLIKTRGQQVTLSCSPISGHRSVSWYQQTPGQGLQFLFEYFSETQRNKGNFPGRFSGRQFSNSRSEMNVSTLELGDSALYLCASSLGPTGEGKLFFGSGTQLSVL.

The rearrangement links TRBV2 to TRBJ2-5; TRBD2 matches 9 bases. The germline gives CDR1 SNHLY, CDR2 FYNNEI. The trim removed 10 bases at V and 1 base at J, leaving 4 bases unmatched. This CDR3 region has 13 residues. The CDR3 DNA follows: TGTGCCACAGGACTAGCGACCCAAGAGACCCAGTACTTC. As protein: CATGLATQETQYF.

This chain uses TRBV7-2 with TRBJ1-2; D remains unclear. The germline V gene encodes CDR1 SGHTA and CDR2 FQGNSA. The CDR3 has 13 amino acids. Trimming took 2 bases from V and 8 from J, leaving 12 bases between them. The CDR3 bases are TGTGCCAGCAGCTTACTTGGGCCCCCCGGCTACACCTTC. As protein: CASSLLGPPGYTF.

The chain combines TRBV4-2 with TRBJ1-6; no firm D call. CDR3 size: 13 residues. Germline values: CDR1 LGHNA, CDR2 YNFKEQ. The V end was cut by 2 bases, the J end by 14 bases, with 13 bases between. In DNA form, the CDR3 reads TGTGCCAGCAGCCAACAGCCTCTTAGCACCCTCCACTTT. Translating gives CASSQQPLSTLHF.

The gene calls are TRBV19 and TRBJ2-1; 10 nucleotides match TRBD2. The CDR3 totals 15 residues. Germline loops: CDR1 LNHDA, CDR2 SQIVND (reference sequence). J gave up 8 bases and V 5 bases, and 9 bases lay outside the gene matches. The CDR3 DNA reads TGTGCCAGTAGTGCCTCTAGCGGGAGCAGCTATGAGCAGTTCTTC. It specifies CASSASSGSSYEQFF.

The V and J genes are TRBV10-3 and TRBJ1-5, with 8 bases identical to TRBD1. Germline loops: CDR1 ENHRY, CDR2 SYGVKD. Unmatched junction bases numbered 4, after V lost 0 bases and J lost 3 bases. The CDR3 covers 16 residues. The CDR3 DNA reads TGTGCCATCAGTGAGTCGACAGGGGCGTTCAATCAGCCCCAGCATTTT. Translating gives CAISESTGAFNQPQHF.

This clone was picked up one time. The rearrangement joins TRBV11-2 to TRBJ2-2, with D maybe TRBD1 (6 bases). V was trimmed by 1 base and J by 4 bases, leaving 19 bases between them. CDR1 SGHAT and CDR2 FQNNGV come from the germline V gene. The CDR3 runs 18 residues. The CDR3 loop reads CASSLVPGDALFTGELFF. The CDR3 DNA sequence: TGTGCCAGCAGCTTAGTGCCAGGGGACGCACTTTTCACCGGGGAGCTGTTTTTT.

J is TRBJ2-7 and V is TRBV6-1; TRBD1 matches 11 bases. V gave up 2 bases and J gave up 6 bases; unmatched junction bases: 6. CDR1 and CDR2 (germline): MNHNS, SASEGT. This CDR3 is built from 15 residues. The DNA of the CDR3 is TGTGCCAGCAGTGAAACCGGGACAGGGGGTTTCGAGCAGTACTTC. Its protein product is CASSETGTGGFEQYF.

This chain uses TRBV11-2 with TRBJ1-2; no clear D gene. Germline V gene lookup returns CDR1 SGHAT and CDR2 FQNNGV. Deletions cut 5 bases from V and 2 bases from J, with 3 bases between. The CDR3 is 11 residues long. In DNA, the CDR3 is TGTGCCAGCAGCAAAAACTATGGCTACACCTTC. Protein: CASSKNYGYTF.

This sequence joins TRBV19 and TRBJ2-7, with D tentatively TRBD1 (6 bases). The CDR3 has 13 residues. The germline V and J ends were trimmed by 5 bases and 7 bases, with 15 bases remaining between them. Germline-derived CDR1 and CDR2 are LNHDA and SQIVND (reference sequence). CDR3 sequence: CASSQGGYKEQYF. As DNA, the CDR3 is TGTGCCAGTAGTCAAGGGGGTTATAAGGAGCAGTACTTC.

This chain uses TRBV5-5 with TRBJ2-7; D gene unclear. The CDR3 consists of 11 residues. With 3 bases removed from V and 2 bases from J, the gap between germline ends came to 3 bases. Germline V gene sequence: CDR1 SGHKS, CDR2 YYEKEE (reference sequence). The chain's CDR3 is CASSSAYEQYF. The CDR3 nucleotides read TGTGCCAGCAGCTCCGCCTACGAGCAGTACTTC. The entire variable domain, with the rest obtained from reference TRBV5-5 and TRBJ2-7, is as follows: DAGVTQSPTHLIKTRGQQVTLRCSPISGHKSVSWYQQVLGQGPQFIFQYYEKEERGRGNFPDRFSARQFPNYSSELNVNALLLGDSALYLCASSSAYEQYFGPGTRLTVT.

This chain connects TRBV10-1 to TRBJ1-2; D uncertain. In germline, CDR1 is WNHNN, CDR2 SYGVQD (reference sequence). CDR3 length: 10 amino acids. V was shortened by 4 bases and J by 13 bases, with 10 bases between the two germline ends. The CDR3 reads CASSASAFTF. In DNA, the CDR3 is TGCGCCAGCAGTGCCTCTGCTTTCACCTTC.

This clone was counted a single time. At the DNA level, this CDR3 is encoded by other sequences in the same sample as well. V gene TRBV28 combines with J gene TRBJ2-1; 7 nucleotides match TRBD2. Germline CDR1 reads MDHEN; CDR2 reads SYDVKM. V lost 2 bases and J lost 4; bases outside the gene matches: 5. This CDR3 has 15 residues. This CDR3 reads CASSLVPSGYNEQFF. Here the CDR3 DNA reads TGTGCCAGCAGTTTAGTGCCTAGCGGATACAATGAGCAGTTCTTC.

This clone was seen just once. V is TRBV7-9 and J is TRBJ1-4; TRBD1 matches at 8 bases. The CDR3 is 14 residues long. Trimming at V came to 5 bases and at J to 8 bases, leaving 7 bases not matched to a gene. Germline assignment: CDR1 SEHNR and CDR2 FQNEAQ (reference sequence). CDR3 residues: CASSPRTGNEKLFF. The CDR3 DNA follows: TGTGCCAGCAGCCCCCGGACAGGGAACGAAAAACTGTTTTTT.

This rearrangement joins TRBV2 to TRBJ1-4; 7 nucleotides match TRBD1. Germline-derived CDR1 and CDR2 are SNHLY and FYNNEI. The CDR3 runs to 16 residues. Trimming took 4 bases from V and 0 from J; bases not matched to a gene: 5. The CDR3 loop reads CASSGQGATTNEKLFF. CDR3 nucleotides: TGTGCCAGCAGTGGACAGGGCGCCACAACTAATGAAAAACTGTTTTTT.

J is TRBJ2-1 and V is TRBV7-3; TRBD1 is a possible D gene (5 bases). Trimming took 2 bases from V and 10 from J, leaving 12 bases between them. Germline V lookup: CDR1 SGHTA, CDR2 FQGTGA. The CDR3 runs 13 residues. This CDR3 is CASSLGQADEQFF. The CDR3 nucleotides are TGTGCCAGCAGCTTAGGACAAGCCGACGAGCAGTTCTTC.

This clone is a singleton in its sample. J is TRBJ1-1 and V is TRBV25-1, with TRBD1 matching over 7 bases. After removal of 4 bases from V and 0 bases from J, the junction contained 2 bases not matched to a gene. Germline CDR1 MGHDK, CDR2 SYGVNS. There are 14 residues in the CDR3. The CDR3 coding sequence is TGTGCCAGCAGTGCCGGACAGGTGAACACTGAAGCTTTCTTT. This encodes CASSAGQVNTEAFF.

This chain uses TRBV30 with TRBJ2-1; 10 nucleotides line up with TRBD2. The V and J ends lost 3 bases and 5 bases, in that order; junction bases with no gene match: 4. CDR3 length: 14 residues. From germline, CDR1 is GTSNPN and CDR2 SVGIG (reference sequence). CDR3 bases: TGTGCCTGGAGCGTGCTAGCGGGGGACAATGAGCAGTTCTTC. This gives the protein CAWSVLAGDNEQFF.

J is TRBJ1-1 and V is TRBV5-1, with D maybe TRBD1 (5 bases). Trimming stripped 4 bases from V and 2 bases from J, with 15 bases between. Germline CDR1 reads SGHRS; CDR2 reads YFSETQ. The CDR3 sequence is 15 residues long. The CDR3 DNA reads TGCGCCAGCAGCAGTATCACAGGATCCAACACTGAAGCTTTCTTT. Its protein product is CASSSITGSNTEAFF.

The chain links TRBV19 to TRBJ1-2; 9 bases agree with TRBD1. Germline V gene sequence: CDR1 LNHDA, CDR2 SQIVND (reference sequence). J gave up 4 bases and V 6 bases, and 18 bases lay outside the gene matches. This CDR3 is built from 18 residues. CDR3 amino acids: CASRRHGTGSLDSYGYTF. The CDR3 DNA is TGTGCCAGTAGACGTCACGGGACAGGGTCCCTGGATAGCTATGGCTACACCTTC.

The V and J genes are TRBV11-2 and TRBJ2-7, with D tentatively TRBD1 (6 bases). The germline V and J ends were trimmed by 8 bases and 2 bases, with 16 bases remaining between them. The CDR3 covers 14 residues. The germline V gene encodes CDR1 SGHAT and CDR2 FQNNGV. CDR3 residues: CASPNPDRPYEQYF. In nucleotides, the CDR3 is TGTGCCAGCCCGAATCCGGACAGACCCTACGAGCAGTACTTC.

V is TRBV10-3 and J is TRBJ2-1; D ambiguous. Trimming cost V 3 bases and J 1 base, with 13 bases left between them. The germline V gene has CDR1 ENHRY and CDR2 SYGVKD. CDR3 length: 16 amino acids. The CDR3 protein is CAISDLRGKSYNEQFF. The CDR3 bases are TGTGCCATCAGTGATCTCCGAGGAAAATCCTACAATGAGCAGTTCTTC.

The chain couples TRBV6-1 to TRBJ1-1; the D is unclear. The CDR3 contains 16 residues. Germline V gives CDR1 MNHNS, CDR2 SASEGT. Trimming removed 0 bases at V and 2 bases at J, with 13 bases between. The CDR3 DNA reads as TGTGCCAGCAGTGAAGCGACCGGCAGTCCAAACACTGAAGCTTTCTTT. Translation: CASSEATGSPNTEAFF.

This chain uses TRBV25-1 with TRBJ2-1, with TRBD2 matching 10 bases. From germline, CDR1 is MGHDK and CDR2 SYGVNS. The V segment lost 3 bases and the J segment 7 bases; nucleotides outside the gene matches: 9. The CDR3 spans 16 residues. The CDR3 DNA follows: TGTGCCAGCAGTGACAAAGCGGGAGGGCCCTTAAATGAGCAGTTCTTC. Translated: CASSDKAGGPLNEQFF.